This T cell receptor beta chain comes out of a study of shared clonotypes between healthy human individuals. Study-level results: Represented diversity (both genetic and exposure-history) was limited by the small number of donors. A reduction in generation probabilities was seen for non-shared clonotypes relative to those shared by all four donors.

Germline V gene lookup returns CDR1 ENHRY and CDR2 SYGVKD. This CDR3 has 14 residues. Trimming stripped 11 bases from V and 7 bases from J, with 24 bases between. On this clone itself: Its specificity is unknown.

Clones were read by immunoSEQ multiplex PCR, and TCRdb kept only the in-frame ones, dropping some. The sample carries 2.3 million or so clones, 85% to 95% recorded once. The chain uses TRBV10-3 and TRBJ2-7, with D perhaps TRBD1 (5 bases). Sequencing was done on a sample of naive CD4+ T cells from PBMCs. The subset: CD45RA+ positively selected. This sequence was found in a man aged 18 to 29 in good health. Some clones in this sample may be carry-over from other donors' samples. The CDR3 bases are TGTGCCTGCCATTCCCCGGACATTTCTAGGGAGCAGTACTTC. It specifies CACHSPDISREQYF.